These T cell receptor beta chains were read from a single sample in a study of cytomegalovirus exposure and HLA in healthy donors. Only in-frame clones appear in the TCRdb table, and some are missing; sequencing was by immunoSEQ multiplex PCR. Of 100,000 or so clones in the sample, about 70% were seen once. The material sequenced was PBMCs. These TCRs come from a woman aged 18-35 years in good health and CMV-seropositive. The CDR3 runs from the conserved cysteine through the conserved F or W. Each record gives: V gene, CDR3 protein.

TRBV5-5,CASSYRAYEQYF
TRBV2,CASIGLAGTTDTQYF
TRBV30,CAWSNDLGLALNNEQFF
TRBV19,CASRSGRGVNEQYF
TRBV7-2,CASSFVRERETQYF
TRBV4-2,CASSHDRTSGRGAKNIQYF
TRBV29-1,CSVEGGSVEQYF
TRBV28,CASSLVKREQYF
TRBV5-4,CASSPTSGRAYEQYF
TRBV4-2,CASSQEWGGNTEAFF
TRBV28,CASSPASFLGASGSGWTGELFF
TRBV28,CASSGSGSFSYEQYF
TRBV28,CASSSLGAGISTDTQYF
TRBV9,CASSVRDTQYF
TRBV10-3,CAISDRDRGLEAFF
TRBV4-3,CASSQKDRASSPLHF
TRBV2,CASKIDRGTEAFF
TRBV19,CASLGQGGNTEAFF
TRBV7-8,CASSLTGTTEAFF
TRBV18,CASSPQEGHNQPQHF
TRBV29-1,CSVRTSGSYEQYF
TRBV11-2,CASSPAWGVETQYF
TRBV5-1,CASSFTVTNTGELFF
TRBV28,CASSVGTGGDLSGYTF
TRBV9,CASQGGGSYNEQFF
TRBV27,CASSLSGGLAYEQYF
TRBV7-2,CASSFARGPQHF
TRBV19,CASKGVGGGQPQHF
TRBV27,CASSSGPGLGEQYF
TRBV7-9,CASSLGQGLHEQYF
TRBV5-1,CASSPGGTSGQPQHF
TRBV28,CASRGWGRGTSYEQYF
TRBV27,CASSLEGDSGYEQYF
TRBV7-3,CASSLIGGAETQYF
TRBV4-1,CASSQGRASGRTDTQYF
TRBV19,CASSALGQGGDGYTF
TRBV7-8,CASSTGLQSYNEQFF
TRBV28,CASSFLHGGAGANVLTF
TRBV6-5,CASSYSEQVYGYTF
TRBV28,CASKPSGTGSPSGANVLTF
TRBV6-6,CASSYEQNTYEQYF
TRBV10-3,CAISESTQSQGTQYF
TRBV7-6,CASSSDRDTEAFF